This TCR beta chain was identified during a study of regulatory T cells in long-lasting Graves disease. CDR3 length equals 15 residues. CDR1 is MNHEY and CDR2 is SVGAGI in the germline V gene. The J segment lost 2 bases and the V segment lost 2 bases, leaving 6 bases of the junction unmatched. Stated time point: newly diagnosed GD, antithyroid drugs for less than 3 months. With RNA extracted from PBMCs as input, the TCR library was made. iRepertoire HTBI primers and Arm-PCR of CDR3 regions built TCR beta libraries. Using its own MiXCR run on the multiplex PCR reads, TCRdb lists one record per CDR3 protein. Of about 500,000 distinct CDR3 sequences in the sample, about 12% are singletons; the top ten hold more than 8%. The data were also submitted as part of a second study, on T cells in Graves' hyperthyroidism and ophthalmopathy.

The rearrangement uses TRBV6-5 and TRBJ2-7; 7 bases are a match to TRBD2. Specimen: peripheral blood mononuclear cells (PBMCs), collected at new diagnosis, from a patient treated with antithyroid drugs. This clonotype was sampled from a woman aged 25 to 39 with Graves disease. The CDR3 here is CASSYVGGSPYEQYF. The DNA of the CDR3 is TGTGCCAGCAGTTACGTGGGGGGGTCCCCCTACGAGCAGTACTTC.